The entry that follows covers one T cell receptor beta chain sequence. The data originate from a study of spatial heterogeneity in lung cancer. One entry per CDR3 protein results from TCRdb running MiXCR on the 5' RACE reads. The table includes hundreds of distinct CDR3 sequences, about 35% detected once. Time point denoted: sample taken at primary tumor resection. Per the germline V gene, CDR1 is SGHVS and CDR2 is FNYEAQ. There are 13 residues in the CDR3. Germline trimming cut 6 bases from V and 6 bases from J; bases unmatched to any gene: 7. The chain uses TRBV7-6 and TRBJ2-7, with TRBD1 matching 8 bases. Sample: normal lung tissue next to the tumor, taken at surgery. This sequence was found in a male donor with early-stage non-small cell lung cancer. For the CDR3, the DNA is TGTGCCAGCAGGAGTACAGGGGGAGGCGAGCAGTACTTC. Protein product: CASRSTGGGEQYF.